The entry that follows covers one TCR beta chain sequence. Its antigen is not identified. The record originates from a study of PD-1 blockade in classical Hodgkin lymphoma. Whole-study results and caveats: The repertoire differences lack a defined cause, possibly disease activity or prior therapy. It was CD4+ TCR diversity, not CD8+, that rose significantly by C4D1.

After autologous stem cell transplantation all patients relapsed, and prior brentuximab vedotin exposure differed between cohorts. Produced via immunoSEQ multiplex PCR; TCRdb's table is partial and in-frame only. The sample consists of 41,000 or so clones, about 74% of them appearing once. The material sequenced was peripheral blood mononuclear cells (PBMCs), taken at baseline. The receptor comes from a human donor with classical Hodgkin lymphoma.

CDR3 sequence: CASQAPNRNTIYF. For the CDR3, the DNA is TGTGCCAGTCAGGCCCCAAACAGAAACACCATATATTTT. This rearrangement joins TRBV6-5 to TRBJ1-3; D gene unclear. Germline values: CDR1 MNHEY, CDR2 SVGAGI. CDR3 size: 13 residues. Trimming pared 9 bases from V and 5 bases from J, leaving 14 bases between.